The 19 T cell receptor beta chains in this list originate from one sample, sequenced in a study of T cell responses to AZD1222 COVID-19 vaccine (dated by TCRdb to about 2021). The library relied on the immunoSEQ multiplex PCR assay. Drawn from immuneACCESS, this table holds only the in-frame rearrangements with V and J called that TCRdb kept. Clones are partly lost; checked studies trace under half to an unresolved V gene and leave the rest unexplained. Here the sample has about 150,000 clones; approximately 90% occur a single time. The top ten constitute 3% to 3.5% of the sample. According to the study, the label for this sample's time point signals: baseline before first vaccination. Here the sequenced sample was peripheral blood, taken on day 0 of AZD1222 vaccination. The receptors stem from an adult in good health.

This clone was counted once. The V call is TRBV7-2, the J call TRBJ2-5, with a weak D call TRBD1 (6 bases). The CDR3 length is 14 residues. Germline loops: CDR1 SGHTA, CDR2 FQGNSA. V gave up 5 bases and J gave up 9 bases, with 19 bases separating them. CDR3 sequence (DNA): TGTGCCAGCAGCCAGGGACACTCCGTTGAGGCCCAGTACTTC. Amino acids: CASSQGHSVEAQYF.

In DNA, the CDR3 is TGTGCCAGCAGCGGGGCCCCCTACGAGCAGTACTTC. Its protein is CASSGAPYEQYF. The rearrangement uses TRBV7-9 and TRBJ2-7; tentative D call: TRBD1 (5 bases). The CDR3 runs to 12 residues. CDR1 is SEHNR and CDR2 is FQNEAQ in the germline V gene (reference sequence). The V gene lost 5 bases and the J gene lost 2 bases, with 7 bases spanning the gap.

This chain uses TRBV4-2 with TRBJ1-3, with D unclear. Deletions cut 0 bases from V and 0 bases from J, with 9 bases between. This CDR3 is 16 amino acids long. CDR1 LGHNA and CDR2 YNFKEQ come from the germline V gene. CDR3 coding DNA: TGTGCCAGCAGCCAAGAAGTAATCAGCTCTGGAAACACCATATATTTT. Translated, it gives CASSQEVISSGNTIYF.

This chain joins TRBV4-3 and TRBJ1-3; no clear D gene. V dropped 2 bases and J dropped 0 bases, with 5 bases sitting between them. The CDR3 covers 14 residues. CDR1 and CDR2 from the germline V gene are LGHNA and YSLEER. CDR3 in amino acids: CASSQTRSGNTIYF. The CDR3 nucleotides are TGCGCCAGCAGCCAAACCCGCTCTGGAAACACCATATATTTT.

Comment on this clone: Other DNA sequences within the sample encode an identical CDR3. The genes are TRBV28 and TRBJ1-2, with D maybe TRBD1 (6 bases). Trimming took 2 bases from V and 4 from J, leaving 8 bases between them. The germline V gene has CDR1 MDHEN and CDR2 SYDVKM. The CDR3 consists of 13 residues. The CDR3 here is CASSLQGFYGYTF. The CDR3 nucleotides are TGTGCCAGCAGTTTACAGGGGTTCTATGGCTACACCTTC.

This clone was seen once. The chain has TRBV7-2 and TRBJ1-6; 7 bases match TRBD1. The CDR3 runs 17 residues. Germline V gene data show CDR1 as SGHTA and CDR2 as FQGNSA. Trimming at V came to 2 bases and at J to 1 base, leaving 5 bases not matched to a gene. The CDR3 DNA reads TGTGCCAGCAGCTTATCCGGGACAGAATCCTATAATTCACCCCTCCACTTT. It yields the protein CASSLSGTESYNSPLHF.

The J gene is TRBJ2-7, the V gene TRBV5-1; D is perhaps TRBD1 or TRBD2 (5 bases each). CDR1 and CDR2 (germline): SGHRS, YFSETQ. The length of the CDR3 is 15 residues. V was pared by 1 base and J by 4 bases, with 15 bases between. CDR3 DNA sequence: TGCGCCAGCAGCTTGCTCGGGGCGCCTAAGTACGAGCAGTACTTC. This translates into CASSLLGAPKYEQYF.

In nucleotides, the CDR3 is TGTGCCAGCACCCTTACCGGGACCTATAATGAAAAACTGTTTTTT. It encodes CASTLTGTYNEKLFF. This chain joins TRBV6-5 and TRBJ1-4; a possible D gene is TRBD1 (5 bases). With 7 bases removed from V and 4 bases from J, the gap between germline ends came to 16 bases. The CDR3 loop spans 15 amino acids. Germline V gene lookup returns CDR1 MNHEY and CDR2 SVGAGI.

The V and J genes are TRBV6-5 and TRBJ1-5; unclear D gene. The germline gives CDR1 MNHEY, CDR2 SVGAGI. Between the trimmed V and J ends, which lost 4 bases and 2 bases, there was a span of 6 bases. The CDR3 totals 13 residues. CDR3 coding DNA: TGTGCCAGCAGTTTGTCGGGCAATCAGCCCCAGCATTTT. As protein: CASSLSGNQPQHF.

V and J are TRBV7-2 and TRBJ1-4; 9 bases agree with TRBD1. Germline loops: CDR1 SGHTA, CDR2 FQGNSA. The CDR3 length is 16 residues. V trimming: 2 bases; J trimming: 4 bases; junction bases outside the gene matches: 5. As DNA, the CDR3 is TGTGCCAGCAGCTTAACAGGGGGCGTCCGTAATGAAAAACTGTTTTTT. As protein: CASSLTGGVRNEKLFF.

The chain employs TRBV28 and TRBJ1-1, with D possibly being TRBD1 (5 bases). Germline CDR1 and CDR2: MDHEN and SYDVKM. The V and J ends lost 1 base and 4 bases respectively, with 10 bases between them. The CDR3 loop spans 14 amino acids. The CDR3 protein is CASSLSSRATEAFF. The CDR3 nucleotides read TGTGCCAGCAGTTTATCCAGCAGGGCCACTGAAGCTTTCTTT.

The gene calls are TRBV10-2 and TRBJ1-5; 8 nucleotides line up with TRBD1. Germline values: CDR1 WSHSY, CDR2 SAAADI. The CDR3 spans 15 residues. Trimming removed 2 bases from V and 6 bases from J; junction bases left unmatched: 6. CDR3 sequence reads: CASSETGGLGQPQHF. In DNA, the CDR3 is TGCGCCAGCAGTGAGACAGGGGGTCTCGGTCAGCCCCAGCATTTT.

The table lists this clone with a count of one. The CDR3 region has the DNA TGTGCCAGCAGTTACTCGGACAGAACTGAAGCTTTCTTT. The encoded protein is CASSYSDRTEAFF. The rearrangement uses TRBV6-5 and TRBJ1-1; tentatively, D is TRBD1 (6 bases). Trimming cost V 0 bases and J 5 bases, with 7 bases left between them. CDR1 is MNHEY and CDR2 is SVGAGI in the germline V gene. This CDR3 has 13 residues.

The chain has TRBV19 and TRBJ1-6; D is ambiguous. The CDR3 spans 18 residues. V was clipped by 4 bases and J by 1 base, with 17 bases between them. Germline assignment: CDR1 LNHDA and CDR2 SQIVND (reference sequence). For the CDR3, the DNA is TGTGCCAGTAGTACCGGTTTGAAGAGGGTATCCTATAATTCACCCCTCCACTTT. This translates into CASSTGLKRVSYNSPLHF.

The rearrangement links TRBV3-1 (or the pseudogene TRBV3-2) to TRBJ1-6, with unresolved D. V was cut by 3 bases and J by 3 bases, with 9 bases left in between. The CDR3 spans 15 residues. Germline V lookup: CDR1 LGHDT, CDR2 YNNKEL (reference sequence). CDR3 nucleotide sequence: TGTGCCAGCAGCCAGGAGAGACGCTATAATTCACCCCTCCACTTT. This translates into CASSQERRYNSPLHF.

The rearrangement uses TRBV19 and TRBJ2-1, with TRBD1 as a possible D gene (8 bases). Per the germline V gene, CDR1 is LNHDA and CDR2 is SQIVND (reference sequence). V was pared by 2 bases and J by 6 bases, with 14 bases between. The CDR3 loop spans 15 amino acids. The CDR3 DNA reads as TGTGCCAGTAGTATAACAGGGGGGGCACCCAATGAGCAGTTCTTC. Its translation is CASSITGGAPNEQFF.

The chain combines TRBV27 with TRBJ2-1, with a possible D match to TRBD2 (7 bases). V lost 6 bases and J lost 9, with 21 bases in between. Germline CDR1 MNHEY, CDR2 SMNVEV (reference sequence). This CDR3 contains 15 residues. The CDR3 coding sequence is TGTGCCAGCAGCCCCGAAGGGCGGGGGCTGGGTGAGCAGTTCTTC. It specifies CASSPEGRGLGEQFF.

This chain joins TRBV6-5 and TRBJ2-3; 13 bases align to TRBD2. The CDR3 consists of 15 residues. The germline V gene encodes CDR1 MNHEY and CDR2 SVGAGI. Trimming took 7 bases from V and 5 from J; bases not matched to a gene: 6. In nucleotides, the CDR3 is TGTGCCAGCACCGGACTAGCGGGGGCCTTAGATACGCAGTATTTT. Amino acids: CASTGLAGALDTQYF.

V is TRBV19 and J is TRBJ1-1; D is uncertain. There are 14 residues in the CDR3. V shed 1 base and J shed 4 bases, with 10 bases lying between them. Germline V gene sequence: CDR1 LNHDA, CDR2 SQIVND (reference sequence). The DNA for the CDR3 is TGTGCCAGTAGTATAGGGGGATCGGCCACTGAAGCTTTCTTT. Its protein product is CASSIGGSATEAFF.